The T cell receptor (beta chain) described here comes from a study of T-cell reconstitution after alpha-beta-depleted transplantation in children. Germline V gene data show CDR1 as SGHTA and CDR2 as FQGNSA. The CDR3 is 15 amino acids. Trimming at V came to 4 bases and at J to 3 bases, leaving 8 bases not matched to a gene. This clonotype was counted between two and nine times. Its specificity is not known. Overall study results and limits: Approximately two months post-transplant, alpha-beta T cells reportedly originated from several hundred expanded graft clones. Some patients showed high day-60 TCRbeta diversity, which derived from surviving recipient T cells and thymic progenitors. Among T cells one year after transplant, newly produced cells accounted for most counts and diversity.

Unique molecular identifiers featured in how the TCRbeta library was prepared. TCRdb re-called the PCR reads with MiXCR, one entry per CDR3 protein. The sample holds almost 250,000 distinct CDR3 sequences; over 20% are singletons and the top ten take roughly 2.7%. This receptor was identified in a girl aged 2-10 years with Fanconi anemia, due to receive a stem cell transplant. The J gene is TRBJ2-7, the V gene TRBV7-2; TRBD2 aligns across 8 bases. This material consisted of PBMCs, taken before TCRalphabeta/CD19-depleted stem cell transplant. The DNA for the CDR3 is TGTGCCAGCAGCTCCTCGGGACTAGGCCTCTACGAGCAGTACTTC. This codes for CASSSSGLGLYEQYF.